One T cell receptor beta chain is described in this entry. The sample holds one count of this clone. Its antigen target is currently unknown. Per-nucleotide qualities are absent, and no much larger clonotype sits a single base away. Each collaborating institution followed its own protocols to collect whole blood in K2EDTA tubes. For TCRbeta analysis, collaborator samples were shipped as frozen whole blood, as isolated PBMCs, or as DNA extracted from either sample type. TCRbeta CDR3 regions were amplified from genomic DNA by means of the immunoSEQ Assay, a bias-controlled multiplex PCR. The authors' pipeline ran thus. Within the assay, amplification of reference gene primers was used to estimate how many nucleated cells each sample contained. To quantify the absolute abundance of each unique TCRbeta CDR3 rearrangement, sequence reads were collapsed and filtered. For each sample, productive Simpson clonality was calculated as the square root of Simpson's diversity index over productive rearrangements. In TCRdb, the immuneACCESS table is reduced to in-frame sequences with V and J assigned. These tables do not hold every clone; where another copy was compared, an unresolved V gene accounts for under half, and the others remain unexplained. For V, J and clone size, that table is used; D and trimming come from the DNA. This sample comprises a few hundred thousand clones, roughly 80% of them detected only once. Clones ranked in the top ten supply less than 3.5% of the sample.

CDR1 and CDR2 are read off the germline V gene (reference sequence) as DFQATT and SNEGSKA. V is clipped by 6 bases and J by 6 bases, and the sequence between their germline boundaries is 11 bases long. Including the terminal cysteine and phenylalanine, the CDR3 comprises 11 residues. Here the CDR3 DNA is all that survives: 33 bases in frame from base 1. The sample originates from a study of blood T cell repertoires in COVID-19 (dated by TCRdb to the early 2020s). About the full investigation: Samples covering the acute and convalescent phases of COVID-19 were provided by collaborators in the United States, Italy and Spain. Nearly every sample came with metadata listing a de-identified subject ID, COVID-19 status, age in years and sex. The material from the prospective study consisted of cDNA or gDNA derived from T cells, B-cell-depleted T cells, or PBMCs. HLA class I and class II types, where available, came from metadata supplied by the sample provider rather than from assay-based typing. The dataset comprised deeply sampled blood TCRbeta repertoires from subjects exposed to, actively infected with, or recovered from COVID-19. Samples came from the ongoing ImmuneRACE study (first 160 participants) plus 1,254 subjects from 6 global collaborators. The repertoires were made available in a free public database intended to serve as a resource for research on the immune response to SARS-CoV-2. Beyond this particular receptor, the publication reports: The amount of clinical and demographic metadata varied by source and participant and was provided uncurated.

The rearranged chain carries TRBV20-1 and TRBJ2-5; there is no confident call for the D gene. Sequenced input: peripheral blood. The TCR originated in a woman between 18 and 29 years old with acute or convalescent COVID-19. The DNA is TGCAGTGCCGAACCCAGGCAGACCCAGTACTTC. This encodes CSAEPRQTQYF.